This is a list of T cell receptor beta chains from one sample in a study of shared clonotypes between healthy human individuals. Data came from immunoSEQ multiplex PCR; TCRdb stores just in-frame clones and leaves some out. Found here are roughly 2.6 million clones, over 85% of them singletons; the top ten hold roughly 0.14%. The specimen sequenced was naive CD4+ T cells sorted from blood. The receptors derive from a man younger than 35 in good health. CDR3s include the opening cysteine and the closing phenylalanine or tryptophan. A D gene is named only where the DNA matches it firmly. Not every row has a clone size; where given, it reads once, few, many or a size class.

cdr3_aa: CASSPPGGGTLNTEAFF
cdr3_nt: TGTGCCAGCAGTCCACCAGGCGGTGGCACCCTGAACACTGAAGCTTTCTTT
clone_size: once
v_call: TRBV7-9
d_call: NA
j_call: TRBJ1-1

cdr3_aa: CASSGDIPTTETQYF
cdr3_nt: TGTGCCAGCAGCGGGGATATTCCTACGACCGAGACCCAGTACTTC
clone_size: NA
v_call: TRBV7-9
d_call: NA
j_call: TRBJ2-5

cdr3_aa: CASSLRADQETQYF
cdr3_nt: TGTGCCAGCAGTTTAAGGGCAGACCAAGAGACCCAGTACTTC
clone_size: NA
v_call: TRBV27
d_call: NA
j_call: TRBJ2-5

cdr3_aa: CASSLGVREGTDYQYF
cdr3_nt: TGCGCCAGCAGCTTGGGGGTCCGAGAGGGGACAGACTATCAGTATTTT
clone_size: NA
v_call: TRBV5-1
d_call: TRBD1
j_call: TRBJ2-3

cdr3_aa: CASSFGGGTDTQYF
cdr3_nt: TGTGCCAGCAGCTTCGGCGGGGGCACAGATACGCAGTATTTT
clone_size: NA
v_call: TRBV7-9
d_call: NA
j_call: TRBJ2-3

cdr3_aa: CASSFQSTEAFF
cdr3_nt: TGTGCCAGCAGCTTTCAAAGCACTGAAGCTTTCTTT
clone_size: NA
v_call: TRBV6-6
d_call: NA
j_call: TRBJ1-1

cdr3_aa: CASSSWGRESPLHF
cdr3_nt: TGTGCCAGCAGCTCCTGGGGGAGAGAATCACCCCTCCACTTT
clone_size: NA
v_call: TRBV6-6
d_call: NA
j_call: TRBJ1-6

cdr3_aa: CASSSGRAEYNEQFF
cdr3_nt: TGTGCCAGCTCAAGCGGCAGGGCGGAATACAATGAGCAGTTCTTC
clone_size: NA
v_call: TRBV18
d_call: NA
j_call: TRBJ2-1

cdr3_aa: CASSTQGTSGYEQYF
cdr3_nt: TGTGCCAGCAGCACCCAGGGGACTAGCGGCTACGAGCAGTACTTC
clone_size: NA
v_call: TRBV7-2
d_call: TRBD2
j_call: TRBJ2-7

cdr3_aa: CASNKGLREDTQYF
cdr3_nt: TGTGCCAGTAATAAGGGACTAAGGGAGGATACGCAGTATTTT
clone_size: NA
v_call: TRBV19
d_call: TRBD2
j_call: TRBJ2-3

cdr3_aa: CASSLAAGGTYEQYF
cdr3_nt: TGCGCCAGCAGCTTGGCCGCAGGGGGAACCTACGAGCAGTACTTC
clone_size: once
v_call: TRBV5-1
d_call: TRBD1
j_call: TRBJ2-7

cdr3_aa: CAISPKATNEKLFF
cdr3_nt: TGTGCCATCAGCCCGAAAGCAACTAATGAAAAACTGTTTTTT
clone_size: NA
v_call: TRBV10-3
d_call: NA
j_call: TRBJ1-4

cdr3_aa: CAWSGGDRYNEQFF
cdr3_nt: TGTGCCTGGAGTGGGGGGGATCGCTACAATGAGCAGTTCTTC
clone_size: NA
v_call: TRBV30
d_call: NA
j_call: TRBJ2-1

cdr3_aa: CASSSGAFSGNEQFF
cdr3_nt: TGTGCCAGCAGTTCCGGGGCTTTTTCAGGCAATGAGCAGTTCTTC
clone_size: NA
v_call: TRBV6-6
d_call: NA
j_call: TRBJ2-1

cdr3_aa: CASMRGSNEKLFF
cdr3_nt: TGTGCCAGCATGAGAGGTTCTAATGAAAAACTGTTTTTT
clone_size: NA
v_call: TRBV28
d_call: NA
j_call: TRBJ1-4

cdr3_aa: CAISEQGLYGYTF
cdr3_nt: TGTGCCATCAGTGAACAGGGTTTGTATGGCTACACCTTC
clone_size: NA
v_call: TRBV10-3
d_call: NA
j_call: TRBJ1-2

cdr3_aa: CAISESFNRGGEQYF
cdr3_nt: TGTGCCATCAGTGAGTCCTTTAACAGGGGCGGCGAGCAGTACTTC
clone_size: NA
v_call: TRBV10-3
d_call: TRBD1
j_call: TRBJ2-7